This T cell receptor beta chain originates from a study of T cell changes during pregnancy in multiple sclerosis (dated by TCRdb to about 2019). About the investigation overall: The study looked at changes in the T cell repertoire across pregnancy in women with multiple sclerosis.

To note about this clone: Its antigen is unknown. The sample holds no much larger clone one base away, and base qualities are not on file.

Libraries came from the immunoSEQ multiplex PCR assay. This is the immuneACCESS table as TCRdb keeps it, with only in-frame sequences that have V and J called. A part of the clones is gone; compared with another copy, unresolved V genes explain less than half, and the rest is unexplained. The sample table records more than 55,000 clones; roughly nine tenths of these occur just once. The ten biggest clones cover over 1% of the sample. V and J are truncated by 5 bases and 1 base respectively, leaving an intervening sequence of 20 bases. As encoded in the germline V gene (reference sequence), CDR1 is LNHDA while CDR2 is SQIVND. From the cysteine through the phenylalanine, the CDR3 covers 18 amino acids. The retained sequence is limited to the CDR3, 54 bases, with the frame set at the first base.

The sequence came from a female donor with multiple sclerosis, enrolled in a pregnancy study. The V and J segments used are TRBV19 and TRBJ2-2; TRBD2 is a weak D gene call, 5 bases matching. The sample here was peripheral blood, taken in the third trimester of pregnancy. The nucleotides read TGTGCCAGTAGTTCCATTCCCCCGCGGGCTGTGAACACCGGGGAGCTGTTTTTT. This gives the protein CASSSIPPRAVNTGELFF.